This T cell receptor beta chain was recovered during a study of shared clonotypes between healthy human individuals. Study-level background: Donors, aged 18 to 49, were a couple of women and three men.

Naive CD8 cells were CD45RO-negative, positively selected for CCR7, excluding terminally differentiated effector memory CD45RA+ cells. The CDR3 extends over 12 amino acids. Trimming shortened V by 3 bases and J by 9 bases, and 9 bases separated the two germline ends. Germline CDR1 MNHEY, CDR2 SMNVEV (reference sequence). The data were produced by immunoSEQ multiplex PCR, yet TCRdb's version contains in-frame clones alone and is incomplete. The table records some 1,900,000 clones, approximately 95% of them present only once. V gene TRBV27 combines with J gene TRBJ2-1; D unresolved. This sequence was found in a man aged 18 to 29 in good health. Specimen: naive CD8+ T cells sorted from blood. Here the CDR3 reads CASSFSNGEQFF. The CDR3 DNA reads as TGTGCCAGCAGTTTTTCTAACGGTGAGCAGTTCTTC.